This T cell receptor beta chain came from a study of shared clonotypes between healthy human individuals. This clone has just one count. Antigen unknown. All participating donors were Caucasian adults from Nashville, Tennessee. Overall study results and limits: Exclusively blood specimens were collected; tissue repertoires likely differ.

Researchers ran the assay at a deep level. How the authors handled the data: Filtering was not the same, since immunoSEQ gave junction-only sequences without quality scores. Produced via immunoSEQ multiplex PCR; TCRdb's table is partial and in-frame only. The V and J calls and the clone size are those of that table, but D and trimming were determined from the DNA. Of roughly 500,000 clones in the sample, less than 80% were seen once. The receptor's source is a woman in her forties in good health. Some clones in this sample may be carry-over from other donors' samples. Source material: PBMCs.

CDR3 DNA: TGTGCCAGCAGCTTAGCGAGGACTAGCGGGGAGCAGTTCTTC. It encodes CASSLARTSGEQFF. The chain uses TRBV7-8 and TRBJ2-1; 11 positions match TRBD2. The CDR3 is 14 amino acids. V gave up 0 bases and J gave up 10 bases; unmatched junction bases: 2. The germline CDR1 and CDR2 sequences are SGHVS and FQNEAQ.